This T cell receptor beta chain was sequenced during a study of OX40 agonist ivuxolimab in advanced cancers. As for the study in general: Given to patients was ivuxolimab, an agonistic anti-OX40 (CD134) antibody. Patients achieving partial responses numbered three: one hepatocellular carcinoma case and two cutaneous melanoma cases. Findings and caveats of the study: Expanded clones were, on average, more numerous in CD8+ T cells than in CD4+.

V lost 1 base to trimming and J lost 2 bases, with 11 bases between them. The CDR3 totals 15 residues. Germline values: CDR1 SGHTA, CDR2 FQGNSA. For this clone: Its antigen remains unidentified.

Clones were sequenced by immunoSEQ multiplex PCR, and TCRdb holds only the in-frame ones, with some missing. The repertoire holds about 40,000 clones, roughly 80% seen once, with roughly 19% in the top ten. The specimen comprised CD4+ or CD8+ T cells sorted from blood, sampled in a trial of the OX40 agonist ivuxolimab. This clonotype originated in an adult with an advanced solid tumor such as melanoma, head and neck, liver or kidney cancer. This chain links TRBV7-2 with TRBJ2-5, with unresolved D. CDR3 DNA sequence: TGTGCCAGCAGCTTAGGCGGCAGTTCTCAAGAGACCCAGTACTTC. Its translation is CASSLGGSSQETQYF.